These 10 T cell receptor beta chains were sequenced from one sample in a study of blood T cell repertoires in COVID-19. Produced via immunoSEQ multiplex PCR; TCRdb's table is partial and in-frame only. This sample has around 200,000 clones; around 86% occur once, and the top ten carry about 5.6%. Input material: PBMCs or T cells enriched from blood (not recorded which). The receptors were sampled from a man between 40 and 49 years old with acute COVID-19.

The chain joins TRBV4-1 to TRBJ2-7, with 9 nucleotides matching TRBD1. V was pared by 2 bases and J by 5 bases, with 16 bases of the junction left unmatched. Germline CDR1 MGHRA, CDR2 YSYEKL. The CDR3 has 18 amino acids. The CDR3 region has the DNA TGCGCCAGCAGCCAAACATCACCGACCGGGACAGGGCACCACGAGCAGTACTTC. It specifies CASSQTSPTGTGHHEQYF.

The rearrangement links TRBV3-1 (or the pseudogene TRBV3-2) to TRBJ1-2; 10 bases agree with TRBD1. With 4 bases clipped from V and 6 bases from J, the junction kept 5 bases outside the gene matches. The CDR3 loop spans 14 amino acids. Germline-derived CDR1 and CDR2 are LGHDT and YNNKEL (reference sequence). The chain's CDR3 is CASSPRDRGDGYTF. CDR3 sequence (DNA): TGTGCCAGCAGCCCGAGGGACAGGGGCGATGGCTACACCTTC.

The chain employs TRBV4-1 and TRBJ1-3, with D possibly being TRBD1 (6 bases). CDR1 and CDR2 (germline): MGHRA, YSYEKL. The V gene lost 2 bases and the J gene lost 8 bases, with 16 bases spanning the gap. The CDR3 has 15 residues. Here the CDR3 DNA reads TGCGCCAGCAGCCAAAGGGGGTGGCCCTCGGACACCATATATTTT. Protein: CASSQRGWPSDTIYF.

J is TRBJ2-3 and V is TRBV20-1; D not certain. Trimming removed 6 bases from V and 6 bases from J, with 10 bases in between. CDR1 is DFQATT and CDR2 is SNEGSKA in the germline V gene (reference sequence). The CDR3 consists of 11 residues. CDR3 residues: CSAEEVDTQYF. In DNA, the CDR3 is TGCAGTGCCGAAGAGGTGGATACGCAGTATTTT.

The rearrangement links TRBV10-3 to TRBJ2-1; 8 nucleotides align to TRBD2. The V gene end was trimmed by 5 bases and the J gene end by 5 bases; junction bases not matched to a gene: 2. Germline-derived CDR1 and CDR2 are ENHRY and SYGVKD. The CDR3 has 13 residues. Here the CDR3 reads CAISPTSDNEQFF. The CDR3 DNA reads as TGTGCCATCAGTCCGACTAGCGACAATGAGCAGTTCTTC.

The chain couples TRBV9 to TRBJ2-1, with 14 bases that match TRBD2. The length of the CDR3 is 19 residues. Germline CDR1 SGDLS, CDR2 YYNGEE. With 4 bases clipped from V and 1 base from J, the junction kept 10 bases outside the gene matches. The CDR3 loop reads CASSFRTSGRFASYNEQFF. The CDR3 DNA follows: TGTGCCAGCAGCTTTCGGACTAGCGGGAGGTTCGCTTCCTACAATGAGCAGTTCTTC.

The rearrangement joins TRBV5-6 to TRBJ2-7, with TRBD1 matching 10 bases. The CDR3 length is 16 residues. V gave up 0 bases and J gave up 2 bases; unmatched junction bases: 5. Germline V lookup: CDR1 SGHDT, CDR2 YYEEEE. CDR3 nucleotides: TGTGCCAGCAGCTTGGCCGGAGGACAGGGGGCCTACGAGCAGTACTTC. The encoded protein is CASSLAGGQGAYEQYF.

The V gene is TRBV25-1, the J gene TRBJ1-6; 10 nucleotides align to TRBD1. Germline CDR1 reads MGHDK; CDR2 reads SYGVNS. CDR3 length: 16 residues. With V trimmed by 3 bases and J by 10 bases, 9 bases remained unmatched. CDR3 amino acids: CASSDLAGTGESPLHF. CDR3 in DNA: TGTGCCAGCAGTGACCTCGCCGGGACAGGGGAATCACCCCTCCACTTT. The full variable domain, rest sourced from reference TRBV25-1 and TRBJ1-6, is EADIYQTPRYLVIGTGKKITLECSQTMGHDKMYWYQQDPGMELHLIHYSYGVNSTEKGDLSSESTVSRIRTEHFPLTLESARPSHTSQYLCASSDLAGTGESPLHFGNGTRLTVT.

The chain couples TRBV28 to TRBJ2-3; D not certain. Per germline, CDR1 MDHEN and CDR2 SYDVKM. The germline V and J ends were trimmed by 1 base and 7 bases, with 6 bases remaining between them. The CDR3 loop spans 12 amino acids. The CDR3 sequence: CASSLSSYTQYF. DNA of the CDR3: TGTGCCAGCAGTTTATCCTCCTATACGCAGTATTTT.

The V call is TRBV2, the J call TRBJ1-3, with D maybe TRBD1 (6 bases). The CDR3 totals 14 residues. In germline, CDR1 is SNHLY, CDR2 FYNNEI. V was trimmed by 8 bases and J by 1 base, leaving 12 bases between them. In DNA, the CDR3 is TGTGCCAGCGTCAGGGGCAGTTCTGGAAACACCATATATTTT. Its translation is CASVRGSSGNTIYF.